This T cell receptor beta chain is drawn from a study of T cells expressing NK-cell markers. Overall study: Sorted T-cell subsets CD3+CD56+NKG2C+, CD3+CD56+NKG2C- and CD3+CD56-NKG2C+ were TCR beta-sequenced.

TCRdb reprocessed the 5' RACE reads and keeps a single row for each CDR3 protein, giving no DNA. This sample lists 140,000 or so distinct CDR3 sequences; its ten largest clones have approximately 12%. The CDR3 contains 14 residues. This sequence was found in a man between 18 and 29 years old in good health. The chain joins TRBV12-3 or TRBV12-4 to TRBJ2-2; TCRdb outputs TRBD1, but without DNA this stays unchecked. Sequencing used blood T cells: a sorted CD56 or NKG2C T cell subset, CD4+ or CD8+ T cells, or bulk PBMC T cells (not recorded which). CDR3 sequence: CASSNGQGGGELFF.